This T cell receptor (beta chain) was observed in a study of shared clonotypes between healthy human individuals. Study-level background: Each donor had three CD4 naive, three CD4 memory, two CD8 naive and one CD8 memory plate.

Per the germline V gene, CDR1 is SGHTA and CDR2 is FQGTGA. This CDR3 has 16 residues. Trimming removed 2 bases at V and 0 bases at J, with 11 bases between. Points on this clone: Its specificity is unknown. Additional DNA sequences in this sample encode the identical CDR3.

TCRdb's table, derived via immunoSEQ multiplex PCR, lists solely in-frame clones and lacks some. The data contain roughly 2.4 million clones, under 97% of them singletons. General study points: Having only a few donors restricted how much genetic and exposure-history diversity was captured. Of the naive CD4 clonotypes, around 4.9% were shared across a handful of donors. Compared with memory subsets, naive subsets generally had larger estimated richness.

The receptor's source is a man aged 18 to 30 in good health. Sequencing was performed on naive CD4+ T cells sorted from blood. Subset noted: CD45RA+ positively selected. The chain joins TRBV7-3 to TRBJ2-1, with D possibly matching TRBD1 (5 bases). The CDR3 region is CASSLAGRSSYNEQFF. For the CDR3, the DNA is TGTGCCAGCAGCTTAGCAGGGCGAAGCTCCTACAATGAGCAGTTCTTC.